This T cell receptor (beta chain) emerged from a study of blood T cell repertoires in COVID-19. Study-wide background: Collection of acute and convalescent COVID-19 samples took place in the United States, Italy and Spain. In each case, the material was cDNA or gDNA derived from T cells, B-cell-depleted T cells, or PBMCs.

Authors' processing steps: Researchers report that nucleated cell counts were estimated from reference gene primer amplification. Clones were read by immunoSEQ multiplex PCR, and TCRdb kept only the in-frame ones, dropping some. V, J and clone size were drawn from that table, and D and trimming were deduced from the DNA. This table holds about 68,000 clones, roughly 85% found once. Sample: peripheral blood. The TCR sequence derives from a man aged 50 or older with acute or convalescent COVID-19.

CDR3 DNA sequence: TGCGCCAGCAGCCAAGAGCGGGGGGTGACTGAAGCTTTCTTT. Translating it yields CASSQERGVTEAFF. This rearrangement joins TRBV4-1 to TRBJ1-1, with D tentatively TRBD1 (5 bases). The CDR3 covers 14 residues. Germline CDR1 is MGHRA and CDR2 is YSYEKL. V dropped 0 bases and J dropped 5 bases, with 10 bases sitting between them.